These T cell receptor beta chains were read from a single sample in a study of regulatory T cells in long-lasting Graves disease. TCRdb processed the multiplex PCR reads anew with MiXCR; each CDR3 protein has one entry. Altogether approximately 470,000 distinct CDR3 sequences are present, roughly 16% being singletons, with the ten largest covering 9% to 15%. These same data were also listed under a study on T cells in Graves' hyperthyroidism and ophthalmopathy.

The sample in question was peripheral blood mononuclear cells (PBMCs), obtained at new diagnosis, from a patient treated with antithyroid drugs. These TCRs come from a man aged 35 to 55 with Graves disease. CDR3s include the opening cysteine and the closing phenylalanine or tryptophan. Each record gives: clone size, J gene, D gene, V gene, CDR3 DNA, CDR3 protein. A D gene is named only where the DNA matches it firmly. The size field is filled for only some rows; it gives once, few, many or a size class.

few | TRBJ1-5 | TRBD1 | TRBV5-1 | TGCGCCAGCAGCTTGGAAGGGGGCCGGGATCAGCCCCAGCATTTT | CASSLEGGRDQPQHF
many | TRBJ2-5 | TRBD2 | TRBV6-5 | TGTGCCAGCAGTTCCCGGACTAGCGGGAGAAGAGAGACCCAGTACTTC | CASSSRTSGRRETQYF
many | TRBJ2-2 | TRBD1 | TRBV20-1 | TGCAGTGCTAGTGCACAGGGGGCGGTTCTCGGGGAGCTGTTTTTT | CSASAQGAVLGELFF
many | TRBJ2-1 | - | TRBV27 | TGTGCCAGCAGCCCGGGGTCGAACTACAATGAGCAGTTCTTC | CASSPGSNYNEQFF
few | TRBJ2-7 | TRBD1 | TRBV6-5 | TGTGCCAGCAGTTATCCTAAAGGACAGGGAAGCTACGAGCAGTACTTC | CASSYPKGQGSYEQYF
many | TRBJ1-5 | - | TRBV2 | TGTGCCAGCAGCGGAGGGCACAGGAATCAGCCCCAGCATTTT | CASSGGHRNQPQHF
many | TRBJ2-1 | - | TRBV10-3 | TGTGCCATCAGTACAGAGGCGACTCAGCAGTTCTTC | CAISTEATQQFF
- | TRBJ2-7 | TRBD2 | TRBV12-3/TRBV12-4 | TGTGCCAGCAGGGGGGGGGGGATTAGGTCCTACGAGCAGTACTTC | CASRGGGIRSYEQYF
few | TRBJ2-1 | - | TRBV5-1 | TGCACCAGCCCCAAAGTGCACTCCTACAATGAGCAGTTCTTC | CTSPKVHSYNEQFF
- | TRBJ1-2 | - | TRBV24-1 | TGTGCCACCAGGGTCGGTGAAGGTGGCTACACCTTC | CATRVGEGGYTF
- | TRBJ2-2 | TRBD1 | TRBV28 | TGTGCCAGCAGAGACGATACAGGGGAATTCGGGGAGCTGTTTTTT | CASRDDTGEFGELFF
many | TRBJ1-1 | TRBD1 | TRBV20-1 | TGCAGTGCTAGACTGACGGGACAGCCCTTTGAAGCTTTCTTT | CSARLTGQPFEAFF
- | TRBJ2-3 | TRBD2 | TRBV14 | TGTGCCAGCAGCCCAAGGGGGCTAGCGGGGGTTCGAGATACGCAGTATTTT | CASSPRGLAGVRDTQYF
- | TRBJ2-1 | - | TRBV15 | TGTGCCACCAGCATACGGACGACGGGGAATGAGCAGTTCTTC | CATSIRTTGNEQFF
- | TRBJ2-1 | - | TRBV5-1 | TGCGCCAGCAGCAGGTGGCCCGAACAGGGAATCAGCAGGATTAATGAGCAGTTCTTC | CASSRWPEQGISRINEQFF
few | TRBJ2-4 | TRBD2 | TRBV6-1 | TGTGCCCTCGGGGGGGGGCTGGCCAAAAACATTCAGTACTTC | CALGGGLAKNIQYF
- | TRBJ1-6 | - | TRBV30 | TGTGCCTGGACCATGGGGACGGTGGTGAATTCACCCCTCCACTTT | CAWTMGTVVNSPLHF
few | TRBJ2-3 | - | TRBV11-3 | TGTGCCAGCACCGTAAGACAGGGAGGGAGGACAGATACGCAGTATTTT | CASTVRQGGRTDTQYF